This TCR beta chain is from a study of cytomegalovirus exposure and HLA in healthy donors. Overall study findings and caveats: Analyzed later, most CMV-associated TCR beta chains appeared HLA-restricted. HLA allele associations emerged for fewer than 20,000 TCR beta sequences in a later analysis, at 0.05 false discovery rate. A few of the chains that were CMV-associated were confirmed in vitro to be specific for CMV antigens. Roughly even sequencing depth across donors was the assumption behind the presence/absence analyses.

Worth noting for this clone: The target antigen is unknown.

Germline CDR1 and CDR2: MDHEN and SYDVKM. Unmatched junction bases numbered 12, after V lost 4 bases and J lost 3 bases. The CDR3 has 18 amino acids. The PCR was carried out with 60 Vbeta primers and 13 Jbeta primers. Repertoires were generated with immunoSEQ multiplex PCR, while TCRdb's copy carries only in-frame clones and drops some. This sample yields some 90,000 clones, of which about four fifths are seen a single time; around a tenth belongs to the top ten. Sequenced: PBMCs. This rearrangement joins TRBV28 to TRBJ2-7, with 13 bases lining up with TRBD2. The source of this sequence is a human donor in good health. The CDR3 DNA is TGTGCCAGCAGTTCACCGGGTAGGACTAGCGGGAGCATCTACGAGCAGTACTTC. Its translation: CASSSPGRTSGSIYEQYF.